One and the same sample provided the 15 T cell receptor beta chains below, sequenced in a study of T cells in women clearing cervical HPV infection. Using immunoSEQ multiplex PCR, the repertoire was profiled, and TCRdb retains in-frame clones only, with some absent. The sample holds around 31,000 clones. The sample was blood buffy coat. Receptors originate from a woman aged 18 to 75 with a cervical HPV16 infection that either progressed to CIN3+ or cleared (not recorded which).

The covered CDR3 bases are TGCGCCAGCAGCCAAGGAATCCCAGGGGGCCTT. It translates to CASSQGIPGGL. The CDR3 in its entirety is CASSQGIPGGLQYF. The rearrangement joins TRBV4-1 to TRBJ2-4; 8 bases are a match to TRBD1. The read finishes 3 residues shy of the CDR3 end, and the germline J gene is used to complete it. The CDR3 is 14 residues long. Per the germline V gene, CDR1 is MGHRA and CDR2 is YSYEKL.

As regards this clone: From the germline J gene comes the end of the CDR3, since the read stops 3 residues before it. The J gene is TRBJ2-7, the V gene TRBV28; 10 bases align to TRBD1. The CDR3 extends over 13 amino acids. The J segment lost 6 bases and the V segment lost 5 bases, leaving 4 bases of the junction unmatched. Germline CDR1 is MDHEN and CDR2 is SYDVKM. The DNA read from the CDR3 is TGTGCCAGCAGTCGACAGGGGGCTAGCGAG. Its protein is CASSRQGASE. The complete CDR3 reads CASSRQGASEQYF.

Comment on this clone: The read gets to within 3 residues of the CDR3 end, and the germline J gene fills in the rest. The chain carries TRBV5-5 and TRBJ2-5, with D possibly TRBD1 on 6 matching bases. Trimming stripped 4 bases from V and 3 bases from J, with 13 bases between. The CDR3 runs to 14 residues. The V gene's germline CDR1 is SGHKS and CDR2 YYEKEE (reference sequence). CDR3 DNA, as far as it was read: TGTGCCAGCAGCCTAGGGGCAGGGGAAGAGACC. This translates into CASSLGAGEET. The full CDR3 is CASSLGAGEETQYF. Full variable domain (remainder filled in from reference TRBV5-5 and TRBJ2-5): DAGVTQSPTHLIKTRGQQVTLRCSPISGHKSVSWYQQVLGQGPQFIFQYYEKEERGRGNFPDRFSARQFPNYSSELNVNALLLGDSALYLCASSLGAGEETQYFGPGTRLLVL.

A word on this clone: From the germline J gene comes the end of the CDR3, since the read stops 3 residues before it. This chain connects TRBV6-1 to TRBJ2-5; perhaps TRBD1 as D (5 bases). CDR1 and CDR2 (germline): MNHNS, SASEGT. The CDR3 has 16 amino acids. V lost 6 bases, J lost 4 bases, and 21 bases lay in between. CDR3 region: CASSESRDGRGETQYF. Incomplete CDR3 DNA: TGTGCCAGCAGCGAATCCAGGGATGGGCGTGGAGAGACC.

On this clone itself: The read gets to within 3 residues of the CDR3 end, and the germline J gene fills in the rest. The chain couples TRBV20-1 to TRBJ2-7, with 9 positions matching TRBD1. The CDR3 runs to 15 residues. Per germline, CDR1 DFQATT and CDR2 SNEGSKA (reference sequence). The V and J ends lost 3 bases and 3 bases, in that order; junction bases with no gene match: 9. The chain's CDR3 is CSASTPGQGLYEQYF. The covered CDR3 bases are TGCAGTGCTAGTACCCCGGGACAGGGTCTCTACGAG.

Concerning this clone: The read ends 3 residues shy of where the CDR3 ends; the end is completed using the germline J gene. Other DNA sequences from this sample encode an identical CDR3 as well. V and J are TRBV30 and TRBJ1-5; TRBD1 aligns across 7 bases. V lost 3 bases and J lost 1; bases outside the gene matches: 9. Germline V gives CDR1 GTSNPN, CDR2 SVGIG (reference sequence). The CDR3 covers 16 residues. The part of the CDR3 DNA that was read is TGTGCCTGGAGAGACGCCGGGACAGTAAGCAATCAGCCC. Translated, it gives CAWRDAGTVSNQP. The full CDR3 is CAWRDAGTVSNQPQHF.

A word on this clone: From the germline J gene comes the end of the CDR3, since the read stops 3 residues before it. J is TRBJ2-1 and V is TRBV6-4, with 13 bases aligning to TRBD2. CDR3 length: 16 amino acids. Per germline, CDR1 MRHNA and CDR2 SNTAGT. Trimming removed 4 bases from V and 9 bases from J; junction bases left unmatched: 9. CDR3 residues: CASSAEGLAGSREQFF. The CDR3 bases that were read are TGTGCCAGCAGTGCTGAGGGACTAGCGGGATCCCGTGAG.

As concerns this clone: The CDR3 end lies 3 residues beyond the end of the read and is filled in from the germline J gene. The rearrangement joins TRBV7-3 to TRBJ2-7; D is undetermined. The length of the CDR3 is 13 residues. CDR1 SGHTA and CDR2 FQGTGA come from the germline V gene. V lost 4 bases and J lost 4, with 11 bases in between. CDR3 amino acids: CASSSARLYEQYF. The sequenced CDR3 bases are TGTGCCAGCAGCTCCGCCCGGTTATACGAG. The entire variable domain, with the rest obtained from reference TRBV7-3 and TRBJ2-7, is as follows: GAGVSQTPSNKVTEKGKYVELRCDPISGHTALYWYRQSLGQGPEFLIYFQGTGAADDSGLPNDRFFAVRPEGSVSTLKIQRTERGDSAVYLCASSSARLYEQYFGPGTRLTVT.

Note on this clone: From the germline J gene comes the end of the CDR3, since the read stops 3 residues before it. The V and J genes are TRBV2 and TRBJ2-3; no clear D. The CDR3 has 12 amino acids. CDR1 and CDR2 (germline): SNHLY, FYNNEI. The V end was cut by 6 bases, the J end by 4 bases, with 8 bases between. The part of the CDR3 DNA that was read is TGTGCCAGCAGCAGCGAAGCAGATACG. Amino acid sequence: CASSSEADT. The whole CDR3 sequence reads CASSSEADTQYF.

The sequenced CDR3 bases are TGTGCCAGCAACTCTTACTTAGGTGCGGGCAATGAG. It translates to CASNSYLGAGNE. The whole CDR3 protein is CASNSYLGAGNEQFF. The rearrangement links TRBV5-4 to TRBJ2-1; tentative D call: TRBD2 (5 bases). The CDR3 end is not reached by the read, which stops 3 residues before it; the germline J gene fills it in. Trimming took 6 bases from V and 6 from J, leaving 19 bases between them. The CDR3 loop spans 15 amino acids. Germline values: CDR1 SGHNT, CDR2 YYREEE (reference sequence).

About this clone itself: The read ends 3 residues shy of where the CDR3 ends; the end is completed using the germline J gene. This chain joins TRBV30 and TRBJ1-3; 8 bases map to TRBD1. With V trimmed by 4 bases and J by 2 bases, 10 bases remained unmatched. The germline V gene has CDR1 GTSNPN and CDR2 SVGIG (reference sequence). The CDR3 contains 16 residues. Partial CDR3 DNA: TGTGCCTGGACAGGGGGCGCGTATTCGCCTGGAAACACC. Its translation: CAWTGGAYSPGNT. The full CDR3 protein is CAWTGGAYSPGNTIYF.

Comment on this clone: The CDR3 end is not reached by the read, which stops 3 residues before it; the germline J gene fills it in. J is TRBJ2-3 and V is TRBV6-2 or TRBV6-3, with TRBD2 matching 12 bases. CDR1 and CDR2 from the germline V gene are MNHEY and SVGEGT. The trim removed 6 bases at V and 3 bases at J, leaving 4 bases unmatched. This CDR3 comprises 15 residues. CDR3 loop: CASRGLAGRTDTQYF. Incomplete CDR3 DNA: TGTGCCAGCAGAGGACTAGCGGGGCGGACAGATACG.

Concerning this clone: The sequenced fragment ends 3 residues before the CDR3 boundary, so the rest is inferred from the germline J gene. This chain joins TRBV5-1 and TRBJ2-6, with a weak D call TRBD2 (5 bases). In germline, CDR1 is SGHRS, CDR2 YFSETQ. This CDR3 is 15 amino acids long. Trimming cost V 6 bases and J 2 bases, with 12 bases left between them. The CDR3 DNA, read in part, is TGCGCCAGCATGGGCGGGCATACTGGGGCCAACGTC. Protein: CASMGGHTGANV. In full, the CDR3 reads CASMGGHTGANVLTF.

Comment on this clone: Read coverage stops 3 residues before the CDR3 terminus; the germline J gene supplies the remainder. V usage is TRBV20-1 and J usage is TRBJ2-3; 7 bases fit TRBD2. V lost 2 bases to trimming and J lost 0 bases; unmatched junction nucleotides: 11. The CDR3 covers 17 residues. Germline V gene lookup returns CDR1 DFQATT and CDR2 SNEGSKA (reference sequence). The CDR3 spells CSARPLLAGVSTDTQYF. Incomplete CDR3 DNA: TGCAGTGCTAGACCCCTATTGGCGGGGGTTAGCACAGATACG.

In regard to this clone: The read finishes 3 residues shy of the CDR3 end, and the germline J gene is used to complete it. The chain is built from TRBV5-1 and TRBJ1-1, with D tentatively TRBD1 (6 bases). The length of the CDR3 is 15 residues. V was clipped by 0 bases and J by 1 base, with 10 bases between them. Germline V gene sequence: CDR1 SGHRS, CDR2 YFSETQ. The covered CDR3 bases are TGCGCCAGCAGCTTGGCCGGGACAAAGAACACTGAA. It is translated as CASSLAGTKNTE. The whole CDR3 region reads CASSLAGTKNTEAFF. Full variable domain (outside the CDR3, taken from reference TRBV5-1 and TRBJ1-1): KAGVTQTPRYLIKTRGQQVTLSCSPISGHRSVSWYQQTPGQGLQFLFEYFSETQRNKGNFPGRFSGRQFSNSRSEMNVSTLELGDSALYLCASSLAGTKNTEAFFGQGTRLTVV.